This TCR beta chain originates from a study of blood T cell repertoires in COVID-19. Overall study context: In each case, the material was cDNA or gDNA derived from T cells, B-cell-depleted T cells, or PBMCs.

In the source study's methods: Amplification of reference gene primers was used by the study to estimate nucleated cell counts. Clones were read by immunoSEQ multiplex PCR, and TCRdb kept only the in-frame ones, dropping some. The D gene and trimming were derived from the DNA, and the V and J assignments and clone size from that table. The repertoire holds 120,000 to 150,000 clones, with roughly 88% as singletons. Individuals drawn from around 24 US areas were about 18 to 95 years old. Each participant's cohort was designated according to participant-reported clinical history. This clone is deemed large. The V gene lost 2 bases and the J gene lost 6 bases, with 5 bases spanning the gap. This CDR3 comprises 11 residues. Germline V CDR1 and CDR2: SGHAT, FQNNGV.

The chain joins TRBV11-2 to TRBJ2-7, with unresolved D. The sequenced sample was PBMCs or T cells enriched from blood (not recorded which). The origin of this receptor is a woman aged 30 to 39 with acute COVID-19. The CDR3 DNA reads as TGTGCCAGCAGCTTAAGTAGCGAGCAGTACTTC. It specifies CASSLSSEQYF.